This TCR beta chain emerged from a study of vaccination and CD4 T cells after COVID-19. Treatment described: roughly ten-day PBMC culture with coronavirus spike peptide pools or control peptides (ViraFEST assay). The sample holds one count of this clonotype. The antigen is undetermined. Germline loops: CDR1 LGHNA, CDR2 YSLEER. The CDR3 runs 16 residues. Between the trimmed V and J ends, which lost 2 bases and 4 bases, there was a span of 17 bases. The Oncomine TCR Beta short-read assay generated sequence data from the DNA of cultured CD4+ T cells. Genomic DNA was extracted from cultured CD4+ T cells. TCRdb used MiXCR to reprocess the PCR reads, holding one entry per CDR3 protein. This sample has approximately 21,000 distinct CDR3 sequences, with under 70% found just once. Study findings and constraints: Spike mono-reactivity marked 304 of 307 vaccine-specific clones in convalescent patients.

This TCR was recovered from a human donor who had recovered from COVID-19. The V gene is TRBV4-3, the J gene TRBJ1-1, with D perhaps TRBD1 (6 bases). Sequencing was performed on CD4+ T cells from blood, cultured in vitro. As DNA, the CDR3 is TGCGCCAGCAGCCAACACACGACAGGTCGGGGCACTGAAGCTTTCTTT. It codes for CASSQHTTGRGTEAFF.